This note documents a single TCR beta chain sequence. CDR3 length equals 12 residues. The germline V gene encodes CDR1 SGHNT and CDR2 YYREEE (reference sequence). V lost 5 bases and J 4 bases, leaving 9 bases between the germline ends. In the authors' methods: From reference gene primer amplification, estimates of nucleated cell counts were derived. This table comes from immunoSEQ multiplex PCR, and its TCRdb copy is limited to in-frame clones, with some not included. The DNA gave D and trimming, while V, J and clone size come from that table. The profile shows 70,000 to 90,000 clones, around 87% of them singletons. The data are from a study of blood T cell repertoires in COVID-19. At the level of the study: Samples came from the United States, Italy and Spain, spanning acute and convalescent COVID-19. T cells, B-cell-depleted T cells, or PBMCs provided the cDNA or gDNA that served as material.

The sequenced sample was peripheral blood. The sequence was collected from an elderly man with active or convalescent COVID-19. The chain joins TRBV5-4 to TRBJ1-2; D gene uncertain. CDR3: CASSSSGYGYTF. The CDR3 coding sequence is TGTGCCAGCAGTTCCTCGGGCTATGGCTACACCTTC. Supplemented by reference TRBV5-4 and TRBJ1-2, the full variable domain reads ETGVTQSPTHLIKTRGQQVTLRCSSQSGHNTVSWYQQALGQGPQFIFQYYREEENGRGNFPPRFSGLQFPNYSSELNVNALELDDSALYLCASSSSGYGYTFGSGTRLTVV.